The clone carrying this T cell receptor (beta chain) was seen once. This CDR3 has 13 amino acids. V shed 9 bases, J shed 7 bases, and the junction held 7 bases outside the gene matches. Germline V gene sequence: CDR1 KGHDR, CDR2 SFDVKD. The data stem from a study of blood T cell repertoires in COVID-19. As for the study in general: Both acute and convalescent COVID-19 samples were obtained from the United States, Italy and Spain.

The assay was immunoSEQ multiplex PCR, and TCRdb's table has in-frame clones only and misses some. The sample includes under 110,000 clones, around 80% of them seen just once. Sequencing was carried out using peripheral blood. The rearrangement links TRBV24-1 to TRBJ2-5, with 10 bases matching TRBD2. This TCR came from a man older than 75 with COVID-19, enrolled during active disease. CDR3 sequence: CATEREGTGTQYF. CDR3 bases: TGTGCCACCGAGCGGGAGGGAACAGGGACCCAGTACTTC.